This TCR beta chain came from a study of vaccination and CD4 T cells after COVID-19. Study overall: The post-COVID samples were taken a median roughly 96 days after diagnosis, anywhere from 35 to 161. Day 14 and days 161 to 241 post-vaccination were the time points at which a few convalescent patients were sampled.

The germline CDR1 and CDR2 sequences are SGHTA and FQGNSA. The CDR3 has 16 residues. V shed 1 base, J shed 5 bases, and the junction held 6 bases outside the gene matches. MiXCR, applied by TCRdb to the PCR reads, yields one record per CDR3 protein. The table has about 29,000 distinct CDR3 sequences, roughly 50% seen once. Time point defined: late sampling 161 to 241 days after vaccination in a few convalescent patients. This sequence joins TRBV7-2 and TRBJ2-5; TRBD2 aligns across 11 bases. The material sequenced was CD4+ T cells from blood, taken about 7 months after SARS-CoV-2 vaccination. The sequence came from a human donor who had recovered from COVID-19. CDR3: CASSLGLAGMRETQYF. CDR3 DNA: TGTGCCAGCAGCTTAGGACTAGCGGGGATGAGGGAGACCCAGTACTTC.